These 9 T cell receptor beta chains were all obtained from the same sample, sequenced in a study of T cell responses to AZD1222 COVID-19 vaccine. Measured with immunoSEQ multiplex PCR; TCRdb has only the in-frame clones, and not every one. Of some 78,000 clones listed, roughly 85% were seen once; the top ten hold 1.3%. Sequencing used peripheral blood, obtained 28 days after the second AZD1222 dose. The receptors were sampled from an adult who received the AZD1222 COVID-19 vaccine.

The rearrangement uses TRBV3-1 (or the pseudogene TRBV3-2) and TRBJ1-1, with D possibly TRBD1 on 5 matching bases. The CDR3 has 15 amino acids. CDR1 and CDR2 from the germline V gene are LGHDT and YNNKEL (reference sequence). The V end lost 1 base, the J end lost 10 bases, and 19 bases lay between the germline ends. Here the CDR3 DNA reads TGTGCCAGCAGCCAAGCGGTCCAGGGCCCCTCGGGAGCTTTCTTT. This translates into CASSQAVQGPSGAFF.

V and J are TRBV7-8 and TRBJ1-5; TRBD1 might be the D (6 bases). The germline V gene has CDR1 SGHVS and CDR2 FQNEAQ. Trimming removed 2 bases at V and 6 bases at J, with 20 bases between. There are 17 residues in the CDR3. As DNA, the CDR3 is TGTGCCAGCAGCTTAAGACGCGGGGGGGGCGGGCCTCAGCCCCAGCATTTT. Protein product: CASSLRRGGGGPQPQHF.

The chain is built from TRBV18 and TRBJ2-7; either TRBD1 or TRBD2 may fit D (5 bases each). Trimming stripped 3 bases from V and 3 bases from J, with 15 bases between. The CDR3 extends over 15 amino acids. Germline CDR1 reads KGHSH; CDR2 reads LQKENI. The chain's CDR3 is CASSPDEGLGYEQYF. In DNA, the CDR3 is TGTGCCAGCTCACCCGATGAGGGGCTAGGCTACGAGCAGTACTTC.

This clone was picked up one time. The rearrangement uses TRBV2 and TRBJ2-7; D perhaps matches TRBD2 (7 bases). V was pared by 7 bases and J by 5 bases, with 12 bases between. The CDR3 length is 12 residues. CDR1 SNHLY and CDR2 FYNNEI come from the germline V gene. The CDR3 is CASKPGGHEQYF. CDR3 nucleotide sequence: TGTGCCAGCAAGCCGGGGGGCCACGAGCAGTACTTC.

This clone has just a few counts. This chain joins TRBV6-1 and TRBJ1-5, with D hard to call. CDR1 is MNHNS, CDR2 SASEGT, per germline. The CDR3 is 14 amino acids. Between the trimmed V and J ends, which lost 3 bases and 2 bases, there was a span of 8 bases. The CDR3 region is CASSEIRGNQPQHF. The CDR3 nucleotides are TGTGCCAGCAGTGAGATACGAGGCAATCAGCCCCAGCATTTT.

This chain joins TRBV28 and TRBJ2-7, with 7 bases matching TRBD2. The ends lost 10 bases at V and 4 bases at J; junction bases unmatched: 16. This CDR3 has 15 amino acids. Looked up from germline, CDR1 is MDHEN and CDR2 is SYDVKM. The chain's CDR3 is CAIAPAGVNFYEQYF. CDR3 DNA: TGTGCCATCGCACCTGCGGGAGTAAATTTTTACGAGCAGTACTTC.

The chain links TRBV5-6 to TRBJ1-5, with D possibly being TRBD1 (6 bases). Germline CDR1 reads SGHDT; CDR2 reads YYEEEE. Trimming stripped 4 bases from V and 4 bases from J, with 15 bases between. The CDR3 length is 15 residues. CDR3 protein: CASSRTGSWNQPQHF. The CDR3 DNA reads as TGTGCCAGCAGCCGCACAGGGAGTTGGAATCAGCCCCAGCATTTT.

V gene TRBV28 combines with J gene TRBJ2-3, with unresolved D. Trimming pared 10 bases from V and 3 bases from J, leaving 14 bases between. Germline V gives CDR1 MDHEN, CDR2 SYDVKM. The CDR3 length is 13 residues. CDR3 protein: CATVVAPTDTQYF. The CDR3 DNA is TGTGCCACCGTTGTAGCCCCGACAGATACGCAGTATTTT.

This rearrangement joins TRBV2 to TRBJ1-5; no clear D gene. The V end was cut by 6 bases, the J end by 0 bases, with 12 bases between. In germline, CDR1 is SNHLY, CDR2 FYNNEI. The CDR3 spans 15 residues. CDR3 sequence: CASRIYSNSNQPQHF. The CDR3 DNA reads as TGTGCCAGCAGGATTTACAGCAATAGCAATCAGCCCCAGCATTTT.